Presented here are 26 T cell receptor beta chains from one specimen sequenced in a study of regulatory T cells in long-lasting Graves disease. Sequencing libraries for TCR beta were prepared with iRepertoire HTBI primers and Arm-PCR of CDR3 regions. TCRdb used MiXCR to reprocess the multiplex PCR reads, holding one entry per CDR3 protein. The data contain about 530,000 distinct CDR3 sequences, more than 15% of them singletons. The time point here: newly diagnosed GD, antithyroid drugs for less than 3 months. Preparation of the TCR library used RNA extracted from PBMCs. The sample was also reused in another study, on T cells in Graves' hyperthyroidism and ophthalmopathy.

The sequencing here drew on peripheral blood mononuclear cells (PBMCs), taken at new diagnosis, from a patient treated with antithyroid drugs. The source is a woman aged 35-65 years with Graves disease.

The chain links TRBV4-1 to TRBJ2-7; D might be TRBD1 (5 bases). The germline CDR1 and CDR2 sequences are MGHRA and YSYEKL. CDR3 length: 15 residues. V was trimmed by 1 base and J by 5 bases, leaving 15 bases between them. The CDR3 protein is CASSQGRQSRHEQYF. CDR3 in DNA: TGCGCCAGCAGCCAAGGGCGACAGTCCCGCCACGAGCAGTACTTC.

The chain uses TRBV20-1 and TRBJ2-1; D not certain. V was pared by 2 bases and J by 6 bases, with 14 bases between. In germline, CDR1 is DFQATT, CDR2 SNEGSKA (reference sequence). The CDR3 loop spans 14 amino acids. In DNA, the CDR3 is TGCAGTGCTAGATTACCCCTGAACACCAATGAGCAGTTCTTC. It yields the protein CSARLPLNTNEQFF.

The chain recombines TRBV27 with TRBJ2-3; TRBD1 or TRBD2 may be the D gene (6 bases each). In germline, CDR1 is MNHEY, CDR2 SMNVEV (reference sequence). The V and J ends lost 1 base and 0 bases respectively, with 14 bases between them. The CDR3 is 17 residues long. The CDR3 is CASSLFLGGSSTDTQYF. The CDR3 region has the DNA TGTGCCAGCAGTTTATTCTTGGGGGGCTCTAGCACAGATACGCAGTATTTT.

This clonotype was observed at least ten times. The chain couples TRBV3-1 to TRBJ1-5, with 7 bases aligning to TRBD1. Germline V gene sequence: CDR1 LGHDT, CDR2 YNNKEL (reference sequence). CDR3 length equals 17 residues. V dropped 4 bases and J dropped 1; count of bases not matched to a gene: 10. CDR3 loop: CASSPGAGGRSNQPQHF. Here the CDR3 DNA reads TGTGCCAGCAGCCCTGGGGCAGGGGGTAGGAGCAATCAGCCCCAGCATTTT.

The V call is TRBV20-1, the J call TRBJ2-5, with TRBD2 matching over 8 bases. With V trimmed by 4 bases and J by 5 bases, 9 bases remained unmatched. Germline V gene lookup returns CDR1 DFQATT and CDR2 SNEGSKA (reference sequence). CDR3 size: 14 residues. CDR3 nucleotide sequence: TGCAGTGCTAAGATGGCGGGGGGACGTGAGACCCAGTACTTC. It yields the protein CSAKMAGGRETQYF.

This clonotype was recorded at least ten times. The chain couples TRBV18 to TRBJ2-5; no clear D. Trimming cost V 8 bases and J 1 base, with 8 bases left between them. CDR3 size: 12 residues. The germline CDR1 and CDR2 sequences are KGHSH and LQKENI. The CDR3 DNA sequence: TGTGCCAGCAGCCCAACCCAAGAGACCCAGTACTTC. It codes for CASSPTQETQYF.

The chain employs TRBV12-3 or TRBV12-4 and TRBJ2-5; 10 nucleotides align to TRBD2. V lost 6 bases and J lost 4; bases outside the gene matches: 14. The CDR3 length is 17 residues. DNA for the CDR3: TGTGCCAGCAGCCTACTAGCGGGGTCTACCGCGACAGAGACCCAGTACTTC. Amino acid sequence: CASSLLAGSTATETQYF.

Turning to this clonotype: One base away lies a much larger clone, so this may be a sequencing read error. This sequence joins TRBV2 and TRBJ2-7, with TRBD2 matching 14 bases. The CDR3 contains 16 residues. CDR1 is SNHLY, CDR2 FYNNEI, per germline. The CDR3: CASSHGLAGGYYERYF. The CDR3 DNA reads TGTGCCAGCAGCCACGGACTAGCGGGGGGTTACTACGAGCGGTACTTC. The variable domain in full, completed from reference TRBV2 and TRBJ2-7, reads EPEVTQTPSHQVTQMGQEVILRCVPISNHLYFYWYRQILGQKVEFLVSFYNNEISEKSEIFDDQFSVERPDGSNFTLKIRSTKLEDSAMYFCASSHGLAGGYYERYFGPGTRLTVT.

This clonotype was picked up many times. The rearrangement uses TRBV7-8 and TRBJ2-1; TRBD2 matches 11 bases. Germline V gene lookup returns CDR1 SGHVS and CDR2 FQNEAQ. The length of the CDR3 is 17 residues. The V gene end was trimmed by 2 bases and the J gene end by 5 bases; junction bases not matched to a gene: 8. The CDR3 protein is CASSLYPGLAGNNEQFF. Here the CDR3 DNA reads TGTGCCAGCAGCTTATACCCCGGACTAGCGGGTAACAATGAGCAGTTCTTC.

The V gene is TRBV5-1, the J gene TRBJ2-5; perhaps TRBD1 as D (6 bases). Trimming left V 2 bases short and J 5 bases short, with 13 bases between. CDR1 is SGHRS, CDR2 YFSETQ, per germline. This CDR3 contains 14 residues. For the CDR3, the DNA is TGCGCCAGCAGCTTCAGGGGAACGGATGAGACCCAGTACTTC. Its translation: CASSFRGTDETQYF.

This clonotype was seen many times. The CDR3 DNA reads as TGTGCCAGCAGCTATTCAGCCCGTTCAGAAGCTTTCTTT. It codes for CASSYSARSEAFF. The V call is TRBV3-1, the J call TRBJ1-1; D is undetermined. Germline CDR1 and CDR2: LGHDT and YNNKEL (reference sequence). The CDR3 spans 13 residues. The V and J ends lost 5 bases and 8 bases respectively, with 15 bases between them.

For the CDR3, the DNA is TGTGCCAGCAGTGAAGAGGGGACAGTCAATCAGCCCCAGCATTTT. Protein: CASSEEGTVNQPQHF. This chain joins TRBV2 and TRBJ1-5, with TRBD1 matching over 7 bases. CDR1 is SNHLY and CDR2 is FYNNEI in the germline V gene. The CDR3 sequence is 15 residues long. V shed 1 base, J shed 3 bases, and the junction held 3 bases outside the gene matches.

This clonotype was picked up a small number of times. The chain uses TRBV10-3 and TRBJ2-7; 13 nucleotides align to TRBD2. The ends lost 10 bases at V and 0 bases at J; junction bases unmatched: 6. This CDR3 is built from 15 residues. Per the germline V gene, CDR1 is ENHRY and CDR2 is SYGVKD. For the CDR3, the DNA is TGTGCCACCCAGACTAGCGGGGGGCCCTCCTACGAGCAGTACTTC. It yields the protein CATQTSGGPSYEQYF.

This chain joins TRBV14 and TRBJ2-3; 14 nucleotides line up with TRBD2. The CDR3 is 17 residues long. Germline-derived CDR1 and CDR2 are SGHDN and FVKESK. Trimming at V came to 1 base and at J to 8 bases, leaving 8 bases not matched to a gene. The CDR3 DNA reads as TGTGCCAGCAGCCAAGGAGGACTAGCGGGGGGCTTAAGTACGCAGTATTTT. Protein: CASSQGGLAGGLSTQYF.

This clonotype was seen repeatedly, ten times or more. V usage is TRBV27 and J usage is TRBJ1-2; the D gene is possibly TRBD1 (5 bases). CDR1 and CDR2 from the germline V gene are MNHEY and SMNVEV (reference sequence). The CDR3 extends over 13 amino acids. Deletions cut 5 bases from V and 4 bases from J, with 11 bases between. The CDR3: CASSPRQFYGYTF. The CDR3 nucleotides are TGTGCCAGCAGTCCTAGACAGTTCTATGGCTACACCTTC.

This clonotype was recorded at least ten times. V gene TRBV2 combines with J gene TRBJ1-6; possible D gene TRBD1, 5 bases. Between the trimmed V and J ends, which lost 11 bases and 6 bases, there was a span of 14 bases. The CDR3 totals 13 residues. Germline lookup yields CDR1 SNHLY and CDR2 FYNNEI. The chain's CDR3 is CASRGSINSPLHF. CDR3 DNA sequence: TGTGCCTCAAGGGGAAGCATTAATTCACCCCTCCACTTT.

This clonotype came up many times. This chain uses TRBV12-3 or TRBV12-4 with TRBJ1-1; D is undetermined. The V end lost 5 bases, the J end lost 0 bases, and 13 bases lay between the germline ends. The CDR3 contains 15 residues. The chain's CDR3 is CASSGSGSLNTEAFF. The CDR3 DNA sequence: TGTGCCAGCAGTGGGTCTGGTTCTCTGAACACTGAAGCTTTCTTT.

In the case of this clonotype: A much larger clone lies one base from this, so it may be a read error. V gene TRBV11-3 combines with J gene TRBJ1-2; TRBD1 is a possible D gene (6 bases). Germline V gene sequence: CDR1 SGHNT, CDR2 YENEEA. Trimming stripped 3 bases from V and 8 bases from J, with 19 bases between. CDR3 length: 15 amino acids. The CDR3 here is CASSFMGQGSDGYTF. For the CDR3, the DNA is TGTGCCAGCAGCTTTATGGGGCAGGGGTCCGACGGCTACACCTTC.

V and J are TRBV20-1 and TRBJ1-2; no firm D call. Trimming cost V 3 bases and J 10 bases, with 15 bases left between them. Germline loops: CDR1 DFQATT, CDR2 SNEGSKA (reference sequence). The length of the CDR3 is 12 residues. The DNA of the CDR3 is TGCAGTGCTAGCCTAGGAACTGGCAACTACACCTTC. As protein: CSASLGTGNYTF.

This clonotype was recorded many times. The rearrangement links TRBV6-1 to TRBJ1-3; no definite D call. CDR3 length: 12 residues. The germline V gene has CDR1 MNHNS and CDR2 SASEGT. V was clipped by 3 bases and J by 7 bases, with 7 bases between them. The CDR3 protein is CASSDTVNTIYF. In nucleotides, the CDR3 is TGTGCCAGCAGTGACACCGTTAACACCATATATTTT.

This clonotype has just a few counts. The chain couples TRBV29-1 to TRBJ1-3; D not certain. From germline, CDR1 is SQVTM and CDR2 ANQGSEA. V lost 4 bases, J lost 1 base, and 8 bases lay in between. The CDR3 runs 13 residues. CDR3 sequence reads: CSVARMSGNTIYF. The DNA for the CDR3 is TGCAGCGTTGCCAGGATGTCTGGAAACACCATATATTTT.

This clonotype was seen ten or more times. The chain has TRBV5-1 and TRBJ2-3; D perhaps matches TRBD2 (6 bases). Germline CDR1 SGHRS, CDR2 YFSETQ. CDR3 length: 16 residues. V shed 0 bases and J shed 2 bases, with 13 bases lying between them. The CDR3 sequence: CASSLGGGVNTDTQYF. The CDR3 region has the DNA TGCGCCAGCAGCTTGGGGGGCGGGGTGAACACAGATACGCAGTATTTT.

This clonotype has a handful of counts. One end of the junction is discordant with germline, which a read error may explain. The J gene is TRBJ1-3, the V gene TRBV7-9, with 7 bases that match TRBD1. Germline lookup yields CDR1 SEHNR and CDR2 FQNEAQ (reference sequence). The length of the CDR3 is 13 residues. The CDR3: CASSLLRPGTDFF. CDR3 nucleotides: TGTGCCAGCAGCTTACTTAGGCCCGGGACAGACTTTTTT.

This clonotype was observed many times. The rearrangement uses TRBV12-3 or TRBV12-4 and TRBJ2-5; D is possibly TRBD1 or TRBD2 (5 bases each). The CDR3 sequence is 14 residues long. The V and J ends lost 5 bases and 9 bases respectively, with 19 bases between them. Here the CDR3 reads CASSIEGPTGAQYF. CDR3 in DNA: TGTGCCAGCAGTATTGAGGGACCCACCGGGGCCCAGTACTTC.

V and J are TRBV7-2 and TRBJ1-5; D not resolved. Germline loops: CDR1 SGHTA, CDR2 FQGNSA. The CDR3 spans 12 residues. V gave up 7 bases and J gave up 5 bases, with 9 bases separating them. CDR3 loop: CASTAMDQPQHF. The DNA of the CDR3 is TGTGCCAGCACCGCTATGGATCAGCCCCAGCATTTT.

The genes are TRBV6-2 or TRBV6-3 and TRBJ2-3; D is uncertain. Trimming removed 9 bases at V and 0 bases at J, with 10 bases between. Germline loops: CDR1 MNHEY, CDR2 SVGEGT. CDR3 length: 13 amino acids. Written as DNA, the CDR3 is TGTGCCAGAAGAAAGTCTAGCACAGATACGCAGTATTTT. Its protein product is CARRKSSTDTQYF.